This T cell receptor beta chain was recovered during a study of CD8 T cells in ankylosing spondylitis. Notes on the study in general: Several of the motif variants were reported before in synovial fluid and blood from reactive arthritis. Matched synovial fluid from ankylosing spondylitis patients was reported to be enriched for disease-linked clones. CD8+ cells made up the disease-linked clones, which were relatively rare in peripheral blood.

TCR beta libraries were made by quantitative 5'-RACE with molecular barcodes. TCRdb processed the 5' RACE reads anew with MiXCR; each CDR3 protein has one entry. The sample includes 340,000 or so distinct CDR3 sequences, roughly 14% of them seen just once. This clonotype was detected only a few times. The antigen is unknown. Germline loops: CDR1 ENHRY, CDR2 SYGVKD. This CDR3 comprises 15 residues. Trimming removed 5 bases at V and 0 bases at J, with 10 bases between. V usage is TRBV10-3 and J usage is TRBJ2-2; D is possibly TRBD1 (5 bases). Sequenced: blood, either unsorted or a sorted T cell fraction (not recorded which). The sequence was obtained from a male donor with ankylosing spondylitis or in good health (not recorded which). The CDR3 DNA follows: TGTGCCATCAGTAAGACAGCTCCGAACACCGGGGAGCTGTTTTTT. Translating gives CAISKTAPNTGELFF.